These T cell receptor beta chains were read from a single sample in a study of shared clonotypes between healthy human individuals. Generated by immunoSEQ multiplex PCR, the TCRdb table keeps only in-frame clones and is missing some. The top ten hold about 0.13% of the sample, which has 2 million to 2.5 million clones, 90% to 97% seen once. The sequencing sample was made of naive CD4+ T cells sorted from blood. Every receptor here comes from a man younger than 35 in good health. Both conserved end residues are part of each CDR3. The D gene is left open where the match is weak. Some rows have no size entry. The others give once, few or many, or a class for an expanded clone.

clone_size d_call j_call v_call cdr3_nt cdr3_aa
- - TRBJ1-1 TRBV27 TGTGCCAGCAGCCCGGGACCGTTGAACACTGAAGCTTTCTTT CASSPGPLNTEAFF
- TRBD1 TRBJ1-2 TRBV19 TGTGCCAGTAGTATTCAACCCCCCAGCGGGACAGTCTATGGCTACACCTTC CASSIQPPSGTVYGYTF
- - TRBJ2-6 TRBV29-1 TGCAGCGCCGACGAGGGGATTGCGGGGGCCAACGTCCTGACTTTC CSADEGIAGANVLTF
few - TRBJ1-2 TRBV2 TGTGCCAGAACGACGGACAGCGGCTCTCATGGCTACACCTTC CARTTDSGSHGYTF
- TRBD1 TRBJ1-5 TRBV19 TGTGCCAGCACGGACAGGGGGCCTTCGGGTCAGCCCCAGCATTTT CASTDRGPSGQPQHF
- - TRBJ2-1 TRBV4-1 TGCGCCAGCAGCCACTCGGGGACGCCCCCTCGGGACAATGAGCAGTTCTTC CASSHSGTPPRDNEQFF
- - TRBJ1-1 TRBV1 TGCACCAGCAGAGGACAGGTCTCCACTGAAGCTTTCTTT CTSRGQVSTEAFF
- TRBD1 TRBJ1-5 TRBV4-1 TGCGCCAGCAGCCAATCGGACAGGGGCAGCAATCAGCCCCAGCATTTT CASSQSDRGSNQPQHF
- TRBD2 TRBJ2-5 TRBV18 TGTGCCAGCTCACCAAATCTAGCGGGAGGCGGGGAGACCCAGTACTTC CASSPNLAGGGETQYF
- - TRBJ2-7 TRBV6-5 TGTGCCAGCAGTTACTCTGACTTGAGGTCCTACGAGCAGTACTTC CASSYSDLRSYEQYF
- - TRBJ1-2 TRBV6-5 TGTGCCAGCAGTCTCAGGGAGTTTTACTATGGCTACACCTTC CASSLREFYYGYTF
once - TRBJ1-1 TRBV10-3 TGTGCCATCAGTGACACAGGGTACGGTGAAGCTTTCTTT CAISDTGYGEAFF
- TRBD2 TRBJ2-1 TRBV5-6 TGTGCCAGCAGCTCGGGACTAGCGGGATTTCTGTTCTTC CASSSGLAGFLFF
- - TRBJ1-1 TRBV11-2 TGTGCCAGCAGCCCGCCACGAGGGGACACTGAAGCTTTCTTT CASSPPRGDTEAFF
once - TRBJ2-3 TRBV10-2 TGCGCCAGCAGTGACGTGGGGGGGGCCGATACGCAGTATTTT CASSDVGGADTQYF
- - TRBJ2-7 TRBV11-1 TGTGCCAGCAGCCCGGACACAATCTACGAGCAGTACTTC CASSPDTIYEQYF
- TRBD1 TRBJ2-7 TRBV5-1 TGCGCCAGCAGCGGTTTACAGGGGGACTACGAGCAGTACTTC CASSGLQGDYEQYF
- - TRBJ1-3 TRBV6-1 TGTGCCAGCAGTGAAGGAGCATTTTCTGGAAACACCATATATTTT CASSEGAFSGNTIYF
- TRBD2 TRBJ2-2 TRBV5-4 TGTGCCAGCAGCCGCAGACTAGCGTTGAACACCGGGGAGCTGTTTTTT CASSRRLALNTGELFF
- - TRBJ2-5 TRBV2 TGTGCCAGCGGGTGGAAAGAGACCCAGTACTTC CASGWKETQYF
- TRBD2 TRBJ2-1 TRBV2 TGTGCCAGCAGTGAAAGTTTAGCGGGAGGTAGCGATGAGCAGTTCTTC CASSESLAGGSDEQFF
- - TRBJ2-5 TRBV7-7 TGTGCTAGCAGCCCAGGGAGCGAAGAGACCCAGTACTTC CASSPGSEETQYF
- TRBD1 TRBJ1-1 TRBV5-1 TGCGCCAGCAGCCCCAGGACAGGGGGCGCCGACACTGAAGCTTTCTTT CASSPRTGGADTEAFF
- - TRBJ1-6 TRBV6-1 TGTGCCAGCAGTGGGGGTGGGGGCAGTTTTAATTCACCCCTCCACTTT CASSGGGGSFNSPLHF
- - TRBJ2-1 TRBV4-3 TGCGCCAGCAGCCAAGAGGGCACCTACAATGAGCAGTTCTTC CASSQEGTYNEQFF
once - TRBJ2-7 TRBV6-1 TGTGCCAGCAGCTTTCAGGGAGTGGGGGGTTACGAGCAGTACTTC CASSFQGVGGYEQYF
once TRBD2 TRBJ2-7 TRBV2 TGTGCCAGCAGTGGACTAGCGGGACCCTACGAGCAGTACTTC CASSGLAGPYEQYF